One sample yielded the 20 T cell receptor beta chains listed below, sequenced in a study of T cells after yellow fever vaccination. From the 5' RACE reads, TCRdb called clonotypes with MiXCR, one entry per CDR3 protein. The table records roughly 120,000 distinct CDR3 sequences, 6.5% to 9% of them present only once. This sample comprised CD8+ T cells sorted from PBMCs, obtained 45 days after the yellow fever booster vaccination. The origin of the receptors is a man younger than 40 who received the YFV17D yellow fever vaccine.

This clonotype was seen ten or more times. CDR3 region: CASSVPNSPLHF. Here the CDR3 DNA reads TGTGCCAGCAGCGTCCCCAATTCACCCCTCCACTTT. This rearrangement joins TRBV9 to TRBJ1-6; unclear D gene. Germline-derived CDR1 and CDR2 are SGDLS and YYNGEE. This CDR3 is built from 12 residues. V dropped 2 bases and J dropped 7 bases, with 4 bases sitting between them.

This clonotype was seen just once. The chain carries TRBV4-2 and TRBJ2-7; a weak D match, TRBD2 (5 bases). Trimming removed 4 bases from V and 2 bases from J, with 18 bases in between. Germline V gives CDR1 LGHNA, CDR2 YNFKEQ. This CDR3 has 16 residues. The CDR3 DNA is TGTGCCAGCAGCCCAGAGGGAGCGGAACTTACCTACGAGCAGTACTTC. This gives the protein CASSPEGAELTYEQYF.

This clonotype has ten or more counts. The J gene is TRBJ2-7, the V gene TRBV7-9; D perhaps matches TRBD2 (6 bases). The CDR3 is 13 residues long. Germline V gives CDR1 SEHNR, CDR2 FQNEAQ (reference sequence). V was pared by 5 bases and J by 2 bases, with 10 bases between. In nucleotides, the CDR3 is TGTGCCAGCAGCGCGACTAGTACCTACGAGCAGTACTTC. Amino acid sequence: CASSATSTYEQYF. The full variable domain, in which reference TRBV7-9 and TRBJ2-7 provide the parts outside the CDR3, is DTGVSQNPRHKITKRGQNVTFRCDPISEHNRLYWYRQTLGQGPEFLTYFQNEAQLEKSRLLSDRFSAERPKGSFSTLEIQRTEQGDSAMYLCASSATSTYEQYFGPGTRLTVT.

In this sample, this clonotype turned up many times. The chain employs TRBV4-1 and TRBJ2-5, with D maybe TRBD1 (6 bases). The V end lost 2 bases, the J end lost 2 bases, and 18 bases lay between the germline ends. This CDR3 comprises 17 residues. Germline CDR1 MGHRA, CDR2 YSYEKL. The CDR3 DNA reads as TGCGCCAGCAGCCAAACCTCCCAGGGGAGTGATCAAGAGACCCAGTACTTC. This codes for CASSQTSQGSDQETQYF.

This clonotype was recorded many times. This chain uses TRBV5-1 with TRBJ2-3; 8 bases fit TRBD2. Germline lookup yields CDR1 SGHRS and CDR2 YFSETQ. Unmatched junction bases numbered 8, after V lost 6 bases and J lost 14 bases. The CDR3 loop spans 11 amino acids. CDR3 coding DNA: TGCGCCAGCACCGGAGTAGCGGGAATGTATTTT. Translating it yields CASTGVAGMYF.

This clonotype was picked up many times. The V call is TRBV20-1, the J call TRBJ2-4, with D possibly being TRBD2 (6 bases). Trimming stripped 2 bases from V and 5 bases from J, with 19 bases between. CDR1 and CDR2 from the germline V gene are DFQATT and SNEGSKA (reference sequence). The CDR3 consists of 16 residues. As DNA, the CDR3 is TGCAGTGCTAGACAGTTCCTAGCGCTAGGTGAAAACATTCAGTACTTC. This sequence encodes CSARQFLALGENIQYF.

The chain couples TRBV7-9 to TRBJ2-6; D is unclear. V shed 0 bases and J shed 4 bases, with 7 bases lying between them. CDR3 length equals 15 residues. Germline lookup yields CDR1 SEHNR and CDR2 FQNEAQ (reference sequence). The CDR3 is CASSLAPTGANVLTF. DNA for the CDR3: TGTGCCAGCAGCTTAGCCCCTACAGGGGCCAACGTCCTGACTTTC.

This clonotype was picked up many times. The gene calls are TRBV5-4 and TRBJ2-1; possibly TRBD2 for D (6 bases). This CDR3 spans 20 amino acids. V lost 0 bases and J lost 0, with 22 bases in between. Per the germline V gene, CDR1 is SGHNT and CDR2 is YYREEE (reference sequence). This chain's CDR3 is CASSLAPGTGSAISYNEQFF. CDR3 bases: TGTGCCAGCAGCTTGGCACCGGGTACCGGGAGCGCCATCTCCTACAATGAGCAGTTCTTC.

Worth noting for this clonotype: One base away lies a much larger clone, so this may be a sequencing read error. V gene TRBV20-1 combines with J gene TRBJ2-7, with 9 bases identical to TRBD2. This CDR3 is 15 amino acids long. Germline CDR1 DFQATT, CDR2 SNEGSKA (reference sequence). The V and J ends lost 6 bases and 6 bases, in that order; junction bases with no gene match: 15. CDR3 sequence reads: CSARSVGLARREQYF. The CDR3 coding sequence is TGCAGTGCCAGATCCGTTGGACTAGCGAGACGCGAGCAGTACTTC.

This clonotype has a count of ten or more. The rearrangement uses TRBV6-1 and TRBJ2-3; D is unclear. The V and J ends lost 1 base and 6 bases respectively, with 14 bases between them. Germline assignment: CDR1 MNHNS and CDR2 SASEGT. There are 15 residues in the CDR3. The CDR3 loop is CASSEEIWLLDTQYF. CDR3 in DNA: TGTGCCAGCAGTGAAGAAATCTGGCTCTTGGATACGCAGTATTTT.

Of note for this clonotype: A read error is possible here, since a much larger clone lies one base away. CDR3 residues: CASSMKKYEQYF. In DNA form, the CDR3 reads TGTGCCAGCAGTATGAAGAAGTACGAGCAGTACTTC. The chain has TRBV12-3 or TRBV12-4 and TRBJ2-7; no reliable D call. With 5 bases removed from V and 4 bases from J, the gap between germline ends came to 9 bases. This CDR3 has 12 amino acids.

Many counts were recorded for this clonotype. The chain uses TRBV6-2 or TRBV6-3 and TRBJ2-7, with D unclear. The CDR3 spans 14 residues. Germline V gene lookup returns CDR1 MNHEY and CDR2 SVGEGT. With 1 base removed from V and 2 bases from J, the gap between germline ends came to 9 bases. The CDR3 region has the DNA TGTGCCAGCAGTTACTTGACTCTTCCCTACGAGCAGTACTTC. Encoded protein: CASSYLTLPYEQYF.

This clonotype was picked up many times. The V gene is TRBV6-2 or TRBV6-3, the J gene TRBJ2-5; D may be TRBD2 (7 bases). V was trimmed by 2 bases and J by 7 bases, leaving 11 bases between them. Germline V CDR1 and CDR2: MNHEY, SVGEGT. CDR3 length: 13 residues. The CDR3 reads CASSYGGAGTQYF. CDR3 coding DNA: TGTGCCAGCAGTTACGGGGGGGCAGGGACCCAGTACTTC.

The chain couples TRBV14 to TRBJ2-5; weak D call: TRBD2 (6 bases). CDR1 and CDR2 from the germline V gene are SGHDN and FVKESK. The V end was cut by 3 bases, the J end by 4 bases, with 15 bases between. The CDR3 is made up of 15 amino acids. In DNA, the CDR3 is TGTGCCAGCAGCCATCATGAAGGAGGGTTAGAGACCCAGTACTTC. This translates into CASSHHEGGLETQYF.

This chain uses TRBV2 with TRBJ2-3, with 7 bases fitting TRBD1. This CDR3 comprises 11 residues. After removal of 11 bases from V and 4 bases from J, the junction contained 3 bases not matched to a gene. Germline CDR1 is SNHLY and CDR2 is FYNNEI. CDR3 protein: CAAQGSDTQYF. Here the CDR3 DNA reads TGTGCCGCACAGGGGTCAGATACGCAGTATTTT.

This sequence joins TRBV5-4 and TRBJ2-1, with 10 bases fitting TRBD2. V lost 4 bases and J lost 3; bases outside the gene matches: 4. The germline V gene has CDR1 SGHNT and CDR2 YYREEE (reference sequence). The CDR3 runs 15 residues. For the CDR3, the DNA is TGTGCCAGCAGCCGGCCTAGCGGGAGCTACAATGAGCAGTTCTTC. It encodes CASSRPSGSYNEQFF.

This clonotype was observed many times. J is TRBJ1-1 and V is TRBV24-1; D uncertain. Germline CDR1 and CDR2: KGHDR and SFDVKD. Trimming took off 9 bases at V and 5 bases at J, with 9 bases between the two ends. The CDR3 sequence is 11 residues long. The DNA for the CDR3 is TGTGCCACCGAAGTGGGTACTGAAGCTTTCTTT. This translates into CATEVGTEAFF.

This clonotype was counted at least ten times. The chain carries TRBV28 and TRBJ2-7, with TRBD2 identical over 7 bases. Trimming took 10 bases from V and 3 from J; bases not matched to a gene: 12. CDR3 length equals 14 residues. Germline lookup yields CDR1 MDHEN and CDR2 SYDVKM. The CDR3 loop reads CATLDRKRDYEQYF. The CDR3 DNA reads TGTGCCACCCTCGACCGGAAGCGGGACTACGAGCAGTACTTC.

This sequence joins TRBV11-2 and TRBJ2-7, with D possibly being TRBD1 (5 bases). CDR1 and CDR2 (germline): SGHAT, FQNNGV. The CDR3 runs 10 residues. V was trimmed by 10 bases and J by 6 bases, leaving 10 bases between them. The CDR3 region has the DNA TGTGCCACCCAGGGAATCGAGCAGTACTTC. Its protein is CATQGIEQYF.

There are many counts of this clonotype. The chain recombines TRBV7-9 with TRBJ1-2; D uncertain. V was cut by 4 bases and J by 6 bases, with 3 bases left in between. Germline CDR1 reads SEHNR; CDR2 reads FQNEAQ (reference sequence). CDR3 length: 10 amino acids. CDR3 sequence (DNA): TGTGCCAGCAGCTCGGATGGCTACACCTTC. Translating it yields CASSSDGYTF.